The 30 T cell receptor beta chains below were found in one sample sequenced in a study of shared clonotypes between healthy human individuals. The repertoire was sequenced with immunoSEQ multiplex PCR; TCRdb's copy has only in-frame clones and lacks some. This sample yields approximately 100,000 clones, of which around 68% are seen a single time; roughly 24% belongs to the top ten. Input material: memory CD8+ T cells sorted from blood. Subset noted: CD45RO+ cells pooled with CCR7-negative TemRA cells. These TCRs come from a woman under 40 in good health.

The chain uses TRBV11-2 and TRBJ2-1, with D unclear. The CDR3 totals 12 residues. Trimming pared 1 base from V and 8 bases from J, leaving 6 bases between. The germline V gene has CDR1 SGHAT and CDR2 FQNNGV. The CDR3 DNA follows: TGTGCCAGCAGCTTAGGAGCGTATGAGCAGTTCTTC. Amino acid sequence: CASSLGAYEQFF.

CDR3 residues: CASSLMFGDSNQPQHF. CDR3 nucleotides: TGTGCCAGCAGCTTAATGTTTGGGGATAGCAATCAGCCCCAGCATTTT. The chain joins TRBV11-2 to TRBJ1-5; no clear D gene. V lost 2 bases to trimming and J lost 0 bases, with 11 bases between them. The CDR3 runs to 16 residues. Per the germline V gene, CDR1 is SGHAT and CDR2 is FQNNGV.

The rearrangement links TRBV7-8 to TRBJ2-7; 10 positions match TRBD1. This CDR3 comprises 16 residues. The germline CDR1 and CDR2 sequences are SGHVS and FQNEAQ. With 5 bases clipped from V and 3 bases from J, the junction kept 10 bases outside the gene matches. The CDR3 protein is CASSQPRDRGYYEQYF. The CDR3 bases are TGTGCCAGCAGCCAACCCAGGGACAGGGGTTACTACGAGCAGTACTTC.

This chain joins TRBV6-6 and TRBJ1-5; tentative D call: TRBD1 (6 bases). CDR1 and CDR2 from the germline V gene are MNHNY and SVGAGI (reference sequence). CDR3 length: 15 amino acids. With 3 bases removed from V and 7 bases from J, the gap between germline ends came to 16 bases. The CDR3 DNA follows: TGTGCCAGCAGTTATGAGACAGGCCCTGGGCAGCCCCAGCATTTT. Protein sequence: CASSYETGPGQPQHF.

V usage is TRBV6-4 and J usage is TRBJ2-1; 9 bases map to TRBD2. Germline CDR1 and CDR2: MRHNA and SNTAGT. The CDR3 totals 16 residues. V shed 2 bases and J 7 bases; nucleotides not matched to a gene: 9. The CDR3 loop is CASSDLSAGGRNEQFF. The CDR3 nucleotides read TGTGCCAGCAGTGACCTGTCCGCGGGAGGGAGGAATGAGCAGTTCTTC.

The gene calls are TRBV28 and TRBJ2-5; weak D call: TRBD1 (6 bases). Germline CDR1 reads MDHEN; CDR2 reads SYDVKM. V lost 5 bases, J lost 5 bases, and 27 bases lay in between. This CDR3 spans 18 amino acids. The CDR3 region is CASSPLPGTNPGQETQYF. In DNA form, the CDR3 reads TGTGCCAGCAGTCCGCTGCCCGGGACAAACCCCGGTCAGGAGACCCAGTACTTC.

The chain joins TRBV6-6 to TRBJ1-2; a weak D match, TRBD1 (5 bases). Germline V gene sequence: CDR1 MNHNY, CDR2 SVGAGI (reference sequence). This CDR3 is built from 13 residues. V gave up 6 bases and J gave up 2 bases, with 10 bases separating them. The DNA of the CDR3 is TGTGCCAGCAGGGGCCGGGACAACTATGGCTACACCTTC. This translates into CASRGRDNYGYTF.

The chain recombines TRBV4-1 with TRBJ1-1; D is unresolved. V lost 1 base and J lost 1, with 4 bases in between. Germline lookup yields CDR1 MGHRA and CDR2 YSYEKL. CDR3 length equals 13 residues. The CDR3 nucleotides are TGCGCCAGCAGCCAAGGTCAGAACACTGAAGCTTTCTTT. Encoded protein: CASSQGQNTEAFF.

This clone was found once. The rearrangement links TRBV7-9 to TRBJ2-1; TRBD2 aligns across 9 bases. V trimming: 5 bases; J trimming: 8 bases; junction bases outside the gene matches: 7. The CDR3 consists of 14 residues. Germline CDR1 reads SEHNR; CDR2 reads FQNEAQ (reference sequence). DNA for the CDR3: TGTGCCAGCAGCGAGGCGGGAGGGCCCCATGAGCAGTTCTTC. Translation: CASSEAGGPHEQFF.

The rearrangement links TRBV5-6 to TRBJ2-2; 9 bases fit TRBD2. Germline assignment: CDR1 SGHDT and CDR2 YYEEEE. There are 15 residues in the CDR3. J gave up 1 base and V 4 bases, and 2 bases lay outside the gene matches. The CDR3 region is CASSELAGNTGELFF. Here the CDR3 DNA reads TGTGCCAGCAGCGAACTAGCGGGGAACACCGGGGAGCTGTTTTTT.

About this clone itself: At the DNA level, this CDR3 is encoded by other sequences in the same sample as well. The chain couples TRBV2 to TRBJ2-1; TRBD2 matches 10 bases. The CDR3 is made up of 15 amino acids. The J segment lost 0 bases and the V segment lost 6 bases, leaving 2 bases of the junction unmatched. In germline, CDR1 is SNHLY, CDR2 FYNNEI. CDR3 amino acids: CASSASGSSYNEQFF. The CDR3 nucleotides are TGTGCCAGCAGCGCTAGCGGGAGCTCCTACAATGAGCAGTTCTTC. The entire variable domain, with the rest obtained from reference TRBV2 and TRBJ2-1, is as follows: EPEVTQTPSHQVTQMGQEVILRCVPISNHLYFYWYRQILGQKVEFLVSFYNNEISEKSEIFDDQFSVERPDGSNFTLKIRSTKLEDSAMYFCASSASGSSYNEQFFGPGTRLTVL.

The rearrangement uses TRBV7-9 and TRBJ2-2, with D tentatively TRBD1 or TRBD2 (5 bases each). The CDR3 runs to 18 residues. The germline V gene has CDR1 SEHNR and CDR2 FQNEAQ (reference sequence). V dropped 2 bases and J dropped 1 base, with 17 bases sitting between them. CDR3 amino acids: CASSLSGPKGRNTGELFF. The CDR3 DNA is TGTGCCAGCAGCTTAAGCGGCCCCAAGGGGCGGAACACCGGGGAGCTGTTTTTT.

The chain recombines TRBV28 with TRBJ2-1; TRBD2 is a possible D gene (5 bases). The CDR3 consists of 16 residues. The V and J ends lost 5 bases and 2 bases respectively, with 16 bases between them. The germline gives CDR1 MDHEN, CDR2 SYDVKM. This CDR3 reads CASSTPTSDTYNEQFF. DNA of the CDR3: TGTGCCAGCAGTACCCCAACTAGTGACACCTACAATGAGCAGTTCTTC.

This chain joins TRBV4-2 and TRBJ2-3, with TRBD1 matching over 10 bases. CDR3 length: 16 amino acids. Trimming removed 0 bases from V and 4 bases from J; junction bases left unmatched: 4. Germline CDR1 reads LGHNA; CDR2 reads YNFKEQ. CDR3 sequence (DNA): TGTGCCAGCAGCCAAGATCCGGGACAGGGGCCAGATACGCAGTATTTT. It is translated as CASSQDPGQGPDTQYF.

The V gene is TRBV4-2, the J gene TRBJ2-1; TRBD2 matches at 9 bases. Unmatched junction bases numbered 2, after V lost 0 bases and J lost 2 bases. Looked up from germline, CDR1 is LGHNA and CDR2 is YNFKEQ. The CDR3 length is 16 residues. The CDR3, as DNA: TGTGCCAGCAGCCAAGAGAAGCGGGAGGCCTACAATGAGCAGTTCTTC. Translation: CASSQEKREAYNEQFF.

This clone was found a few times. This rearrangement joins TRBV9 to TRBJ2-7; the match to TRBD2 covers 9 bases. J was trimmed by 5 bases and V by 0 bases; bases with no gene match: 3. This CDR3 region has 14 residues. From germline, CDR1 is SGDLS and CDR2 YYNGEE. The CDR3 nucleotides are TGTGCCAGCAGCGTAGGCGGGAGGGCCCACGAGCAGTACTTC. As protein: CASSVGGRAHEQYF.

The chain has TRBV2 and TRBJ2-5; 11 nucleotides align to TRBD2. The J call may be wrong; the DNA end is better matched by TRBJ2-7. Germline lookup yields CDR1 SNHLY and CDR2 FYNNEI. The CDR3 is made up of 14 amino acids. The CDR3 nucleotides are TGTGCCAGCAGAACTAGCGGGAGCTCCTACGAGCAGTACTTC. This translates into CASRTSGSSYEQYF.

This chain uses TRBV5-1 with TRBJ1-1, with a weak D call TRBD1 (6 bases). Germline loops: CDR1 SGHRS, CDR2 YFSETQ. V was cut by 1 base and J by 0 bases, with 19 bases left in between. The CDR3 has 18 amino acids. CDR3 coding DNA: TGCGCCAGCAGCTTGATTCCCGGGGGCGCCGGAATGAACACTGAAGCTTTCTTT. Its protein product is CASSLIPGGAGMNTEAFF. Variable domain in full (rest from reference TRBV5-1 and TRBJ1-1): KAGVTQTPRYLIKTRGQQVTLSCSPISGHRSVSWYQQTPGQGLQFLFEYFSETQRNKGNFPGRFSGRQFSNSRSEMNVSTLELGDSALYLCASSLIPGGAGMNTEAFFGQGTRLTVV.

This chain connects TRBV19 to TRBJ2-7, with TRBD1 matching over 7 bases. This CDR3 is 13 amino acids long. CDR1 and CDR2 (germline): LNHDA, SQIVND (reference sequence). Trimming removed 6 bases from V and 2 bases from J; junction bases left unmatched: 4. For the CDR3, the DNA is TGTGCCAGTAGGAGACAGGGTACCTACGAGCAGTACTTC. Its protein product is CASRRQGTYEQYF.

The V gene is TRBV6-4, the J gene TRBJ2-1; 11 bases align to TRBD2. Germline CDR1 reads MRHNA; CDR2 reads SNTAGT. The CDR3 covers 15 residues. The junction had 8 bases not matched to a gene; V was cut back by 4 bases and J by 9 bases. CDR3 bases: TGTGCCAGCAGTGTAGCGGGAGGGACCGACGGTGAGCAGTTCTTC. This encodes CASSVAGGTDGEQFF.

The chain uses TRBV18 and TRBJ2-6; no definite D call. Germline V gene sequence: CDR1 KGHSH, CDR2 LQKENI. V shed 2 bases and J shed 0 bases, with 14 bases lying between them. This CDR3 has 18 amino acids. CDR3 protein: CASSPSLQTRSGANVLTF. CDR3 DNA: TGTGCCAGCTCACCATCCCTTCAGACCCGCTCTGGGGCCAACGTCCTGACTTTC.

This sequence joins TRBV20-1 and TRBJ2-1; no clear D gene. The CDR3 extends over 11 amino acids. V gave up 5 bases and J gave up 6 bases, with 8 bases separating them. Germline CDR1 reads DFQATT; CDR2 reads SNEGSKA (reference sequence). This CDR3 reads CSAAPINEQFF. The CDR3 bases are TGCAGTGCTGCCCCGATCAATGAGCAGTTCTTC.

This clone showed up just a few times. The rearrangement links TRBV6-4 to TRBJ2-2; TRBD2 might be the D (6 bases). CDR3 length: 17 amino acids. The germline gives CDR1 MRHNA, CDR2 SNTAGT. The V end lost 0 bases, the J end lost 4 bases, and 15 bases lay between the germline ends. For the CDR3, the DNA is TGTGCCAGCAGTGACTCGACGGACGGCGGGGCCACCGGGGAGCTGTTTTTT. Translated: CASSDSTDGGATGELFF.

In its sample, this clone was seen a few times. The chain carries TRBV2 and TRBJ2-7; 11 bases are a match to TRBD1. This CDR3 is built from 15 residues. Per the germline V gene, CDR1 is SNHLY and CDR2 is FYNNEI. V shed 6 bases, J shed 3 bases, and the junction held 7 bases outside the gene matches. The CDR3 DNA is TGTGCCAGCAGACACCGGACAGGGGGCAGCTACGAGCAGTACTTC. Residues: CASRHRTGGSYEQYF.

V is TRBV19 and J is TRBJ1-5; D may be TRBD1 (5 bases). V lost 5 bases and J lost 5, with 13 bases in between. The CDR3 length is 14 residues. Germline loops: CDR1 LNHDA, CDR2 SQIVND (reference sequence). CDR3: CASSFQTEDQPQHF. CDR3 nucleotides: TGTGCCAGTAGTTTCCAGACAGAGGATCAGCCCCAGCATTTT.

The chain couples TRBV27 to TRBJ2-7; D unclear. This CDR3 is 14 amino acids long. Trimming took 2 bases from V and 3 from J, leaving 11 bases between them. CDR1 and CDR2 (germline): MNHEY, SMNVEV (reference sequence). Here the CDR3 reads CASSLGIHRYEQYF. The CDR3 DNA reads as TGTGCCAGCAGTTTAGGGATACACCGCTACGAGCAGTACTTC.

This sequence joins TRBV28 and TRBJ1-5; possibly TRBD1 for D (6 bases). Germline values: CDR1 MDHEN, CDR2 SYDVKM. CDR3 size: 16 residues. Deletions cut 1 base from V and 4 bases from J, with 14 bases between. The CDR3 DNA follows: TGTGCCAGCAGTTTATTTGCAGGGGAGGCTAATCAGCCCCAGCATTTT. Protein product: CASSLFAGEANQPQHF.

The chain uses TRBV19 and TRBJ2-5; D tentatively fits TRBD1 or TRBD2 (6 bases each). The tail of the sequence fits TRBJ2-7 better, so the J call may be wrong. Germline assignment: CDR1 LNHDA and CDR2 SQIVND (reference sequence). CDR3 length: 18 residues. The CDR3 sequence is CASSAGHGHTSPTPEQYF. The CDR3 region has the DNA TGTGCCAGTAGTGCGGGACACGGCCATACATCACCTACGCCCGAGCAGTACTTC.

The sample holds many counts of this clone. The genes are TRBV5-5 and TRBJ2-7; 7 bases are a match to TRBD2. The CDR3 is 16 residues long. Per the germline V gene, CDR1 is SGHKS and CDR2 is YYEKEE (reference sequence). With 2 bases clipped from V and 6 bases from J, the junction kept 14 bases outside the gene matches. The CDR3 loop is CASSLLAGVGVGEQYF. CDR3 coding DNA: TGTGCCAGCAGCTTACTTGCGGGAGTAGGGGTGGGCGAGCAGTACTTC.

This clone was observed a few times. The chain carries TRBV27 and TRBJ2-3; a possible D gene is TRBD2 (6 bases). Germline V gene data show CDR1 as MNHEY and CDR2 as SMNVEV (reference sequence). The CDR3 runs to 15 residues. V was pared by 2 bases and J by 2 bases, with 11 bases between. CDR3: CASSLAGSPTDTQYF. CDR3 in DNA: TGTGCCAGCAGTTTAGCGGGGAGCCCCACAGATACGCAGTATTTT.